This TCR beta chain was retrieved from a study of T-cell reconstitution after alpha-beta-depleted transplantation in children. Overall study findings and caveats: It was newly produced T cells that mostly accounted for T-cell counts and diversity one year after transplant. Some patients' high day-60 TCRbeta diversity was attributed to recipient cells surviving conditioning. Expanded clones from the graft, numbering several hundred, reportedly supplied alpha-beta T cells about two months after transplant.

Concerning this clonotype: No antigen is known for it.

Researchers prepared the TCRbeta library using unique molecular identifiers, the study reports. From the PCR reads, TCRdb called clonotypes with MiXCR, one entry per CDR3 protein. The sample lists approximately 230,000 distinct CDR3 sequences, 24% occurring once. This CDR3 has 17 amino acids. V lost 0 bases and J 8 bases, leaving 22 bases between the germline ends. Germline values: CDR1 SGHAT, CDR2 FQNNGV. The sequence was collected from a female patient under 10 years old who had a stem cell transplant for congenital amegakaryocytic thrombocytopenia, so the T cells may come from the graft donor. Material: PBMCs, mostly from graft donor cells, obtained 360 days after TCRalphabeta/CD19-depleted stem cell transplant. The chain joins TRBV11-2 to TRBJ1-2, with D hard to call. DNA for the CDR3: TGTGCCAGCAGCTTAGAACCTACTTACGGCGGGATTTACGGCTACACCTTC. Protein sequence: CASSLEPTYGGIYGYTF.